Reported below is one T cell receptor (beta chain). Its specific antigen is unknown. No base quality values were provided; no much bigger clone lies one nucleotide off. TCRbeta CDR3 regions were sequenced with the immunoSEQ Assay. After extraction, genomic DNA underwent amplification by bias-controlled multiplex PCR, followed by high-throughput sequencing. Per the original workflow: To quantify the absolute abundance of each unique TCRbeta CDR3 region, sequences were collapsed and filtered. T cell fraction was estimated by normalization of TCRbeta template counts to usable DNA, with usable DNA being measured through amplification of reference genes present in all nucleated cells. Repertoire TCRs were annotated as SARS-CoV-2-specific when V gene, CDR3 amino acid sequence and J gene were exactly matched to a known reactive TCR set. The reference SARS-CoV-2 TCR set was derived from MIRA and filtered for enrichment in COVID-19-positive ImmuneCODE repertoires, a step that removed public or cross-reactive TCRs. Drawing on the MIRA antigens, annotated TCRs were analysed further at the level of specific ORF or position within ORF. Breadth was defined as annotated unique rearrangements over total unique productive rearrangements; depth was the summed frequency of those rearrangements. Two-sided Wilcoxon rank-sum tests were applied when comparing TCR breadth between groups. Imported from immuneACCESS, the table was reduced by TCRdb to in-frame sequences with V and J called. These copies leave out some clones; in studies compared against another copy, an unresolved V gene accounts for under half, and the cause of the remainder is not known. V, J and clone size reflect that table, while D and trimming were determined from the DNA. For this sample there are hundreds of thousands of clones; approximately 92% appear just once. The ten largest clones represent 9% to 15% of the sample.

The data are from a study of Ad26.COV2.S vaccination and SARS-CoV-2 variants (dated by TCRdb to the early 2020s). Background for the entire study: Donors in the vaccine arm were drawn from COV1001, a phase I-IIa trial of Ad26.COV2.S in healthy adults that was multicentre, randomized, double-blind and placebo-controlled. Ad26.COV2.S was given intramuscularly at 5x10^10 or 1x10^11 viral particles, as a single shot or as two shots 56 days apart. TCRbeta repertoire sequencing served as the tool for gauging how specific and how broad the SARS-CoV-2-reactive T cell receptors were following Ad26.COV2.S vaccination. The TCR-sequenced set comprised about 32 samples: some 19 Ad26.COV2.S vaccine recipients, 5 placebo recipients and 8 SARS-CoV-2 convalescent individuals. Trial participants were randomized into five groups of five, in which low-dose or high-dose Ad26.COV2.S was given once or twice, or placebo was given on both occasions. Blinding of investigators to trial group allocation was maintained during experiments and outcome assessment.

Including the terminal cysteine and phenylalanine, the CDR3 comprises 13 residues. Only the CDR3 region is kept as DNA, spanning 39 bases read in frame from base 1. V is shortened by 6 bases, J by 4 bases, and the region joining them spans 13 bases. Per the germline V gene, SQVTM is the CDR1 and ANQGSEA is the CDR2. Reading the label with the study, this specimen's treatment or condition is: some 20 received Ad26.COV2.S at low or high dose, single or two shots; about 5 received placebo; per-sample allocation not given. Repertoires of vaccine and placebo recipients were sequenced from samples collected on day 63 after the first injection. Cohort 1b enrolled 20 to 30 adults aged 18-55 years at a single site in Boston, USA, between 29 July and 7 August 2020. Ad26.COV2.S consisted of a replication-incompetent adenovirus type 26 vector by which a prefusion-stabilized SARS-CoV-2 spike protein from the original Wuhan strain was expressed.

Study-level results and caveats: Vaccine and placebo recipients had similar non-spike TCR breadth, a finding consistent with the vaccine containing only spike. After vaccination, substantial breadth of spike-specific CD8+ and CD4+ T cell responses was reported. Ad26.COV2.S recipients had higher spike-specific TCR breadth than placebo recipients (P = 0.0014). The authors noted that the TCR breadth and depth analyses may have underestimated total T cell responses. Comparing responses between vaccine doses or regimens was not something the study was powered to do.

Sample: peripheral blood, taken in a trial of Ad26.COV2.S vaccine versus placebo. Recombination connected TRBV29-1 to TRBJ2-1; the D gene is tentatively TRBD1 or TRBD2, each matching 5 bases. The clonotype was recovered from a person between 18 and 65 years old who received the Ad26.COV2.S COVID-19 vaccine or a placebo. The CDR3 reads CSVTWDHYNEQFF. At the DNA level, the sequence is TGCAGCGTCACCTGGGACCATTACAATGAGCAGTTCTTC.